This TCR beta chain was sequenced during a study of CD8+CD57+ T cells in acquired aplastic anemia. The template for TCR beta VDJ and CDR3 sequence profiling was genomic DNA. Each CDR3 protein is one row after TCRdb ran MiXCR on the reads. The sample includes around 170,000 distinct CDR3 sequences, under 55% of them seen just once. In the case of this clonotype: One junction end does not reproduce the germline sequence, and a read error may be involved.

This CDR3 spans 14 amino acids. Per the germline V gene, CDR1 is LNHNV and CDR2 is YYDKDF (reference sequence). The origin of this receptor is a human donor in good health. The sequenced sample consisted of sorted CD4+, CD8+, or CD8+CD57+ T cells (not recorded which) from PBMCs. This chain connects TRBV15 to TRBJ2-1, with D perhaps TRBD1 (8 bases). DNA of the CDR3: TGTGCCACCAGCTTACAGGGGGGGAGCAATGAGCAGCTCTTC. Translation gives CATSLQGGSNEQLF.